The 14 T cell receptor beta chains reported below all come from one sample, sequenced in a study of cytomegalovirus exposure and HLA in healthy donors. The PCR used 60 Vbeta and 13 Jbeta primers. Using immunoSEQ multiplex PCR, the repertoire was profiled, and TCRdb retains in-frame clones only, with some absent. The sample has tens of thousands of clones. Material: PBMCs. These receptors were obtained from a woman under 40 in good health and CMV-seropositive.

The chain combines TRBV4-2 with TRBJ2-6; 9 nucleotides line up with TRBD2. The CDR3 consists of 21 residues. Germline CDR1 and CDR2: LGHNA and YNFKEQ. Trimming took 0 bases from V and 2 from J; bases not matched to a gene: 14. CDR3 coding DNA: TGTGCCAGCAGCCAAGAGAGCGCGGGGGGGCCGGTCGGGACTGGGGCCAACGTCCTGACTTTC. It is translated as CASSQESAGGPVGTGANVLTF.

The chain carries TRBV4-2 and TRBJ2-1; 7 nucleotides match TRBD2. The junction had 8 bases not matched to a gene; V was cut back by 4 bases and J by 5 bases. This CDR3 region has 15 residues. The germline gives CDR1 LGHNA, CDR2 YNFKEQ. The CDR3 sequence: CASSPVLAVDNEQFF. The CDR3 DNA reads TGTGCCAGCAGCCCGGTCCTAGCGGTTGACAATGAGCAGTTCTTC.

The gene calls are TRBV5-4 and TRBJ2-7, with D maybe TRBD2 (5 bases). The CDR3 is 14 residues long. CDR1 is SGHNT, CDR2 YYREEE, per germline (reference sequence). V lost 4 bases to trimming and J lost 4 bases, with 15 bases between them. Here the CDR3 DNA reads TGTGCCAGCAGCGTCCCTGACGGGGTGTACGAGCAGTACTTC. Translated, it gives CASSVPDGVYEQYF. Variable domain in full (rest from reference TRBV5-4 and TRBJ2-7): ETGVTQSPTHLIKTRGQQVTLRCSSQSGHNTVSWYQQALGQGPQFIFQYYREEENGRGNFPPRFSGLQFPNYSSELNVNALELDDSALYLCASSVPDGVYEQYFGPGTRLTVT.

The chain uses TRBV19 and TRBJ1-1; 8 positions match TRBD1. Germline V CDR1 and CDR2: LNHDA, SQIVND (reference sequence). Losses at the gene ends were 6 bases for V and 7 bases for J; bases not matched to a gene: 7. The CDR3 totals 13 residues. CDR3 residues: CASSDLQGGEAFF. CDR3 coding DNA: TGTGCCAGTAGCGATCTACAGGGGGGTGAAGCTTTCTTT.

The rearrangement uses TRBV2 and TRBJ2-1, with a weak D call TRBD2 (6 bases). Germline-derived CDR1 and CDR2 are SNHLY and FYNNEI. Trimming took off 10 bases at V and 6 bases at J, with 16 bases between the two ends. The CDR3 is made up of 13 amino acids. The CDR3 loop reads CAINGGETNEQFF. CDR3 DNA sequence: TGTGCCATCAACGGAGGGGAAACCAATGAGCAGTTCTTC.

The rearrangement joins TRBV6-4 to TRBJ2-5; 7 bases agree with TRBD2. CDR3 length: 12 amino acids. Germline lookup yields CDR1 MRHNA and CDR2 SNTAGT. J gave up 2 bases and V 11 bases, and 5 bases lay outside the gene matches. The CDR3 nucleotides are TGTGCCGCCCCGGGGGGACAAGAGACCCAGTACTTC. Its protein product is CAAPGGQETQYF.

The CDR3 DNA is TGTGCCAGCACCCACAGGGTGAACACTGAAGCTTTCTTT. Encoded protein: CASTHRVNTEAFF. V usage is TRBV6-5 and J usage is TRBJ1-1, with D possibly matching TRBD1 (6 bases). The germline V gene encodes CDR1 MNHEY and CDR2 SVGAGI. The V end lost 7 bases, the J end lost 0 bases, and 9 bases lay between the germline ends. The CDR3 spans 13 residues.

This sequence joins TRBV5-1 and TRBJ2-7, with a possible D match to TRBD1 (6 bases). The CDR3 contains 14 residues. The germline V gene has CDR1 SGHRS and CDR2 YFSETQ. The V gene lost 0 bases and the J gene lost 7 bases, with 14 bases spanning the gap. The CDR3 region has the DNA TGCGCCAGCAGCTTGGGACGGTCCCAGGGGGAGCAGTACTTC. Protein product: CASSLGRSQGEQYF.

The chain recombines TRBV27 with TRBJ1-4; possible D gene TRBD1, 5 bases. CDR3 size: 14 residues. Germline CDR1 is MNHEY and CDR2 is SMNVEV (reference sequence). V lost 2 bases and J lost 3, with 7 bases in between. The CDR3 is CASSLQGPNEKLFF. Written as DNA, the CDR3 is TGTGCCAGCAGTTTACAGGGCCCTAATGAAAAACTGTTTTTT.

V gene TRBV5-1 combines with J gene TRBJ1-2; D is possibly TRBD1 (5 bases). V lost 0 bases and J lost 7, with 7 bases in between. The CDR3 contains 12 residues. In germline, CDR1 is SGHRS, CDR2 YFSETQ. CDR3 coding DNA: TGCGCCAGCAGCTTGGACAGGACTGGCTACACCTTC. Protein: CASSLDRTGYTF.

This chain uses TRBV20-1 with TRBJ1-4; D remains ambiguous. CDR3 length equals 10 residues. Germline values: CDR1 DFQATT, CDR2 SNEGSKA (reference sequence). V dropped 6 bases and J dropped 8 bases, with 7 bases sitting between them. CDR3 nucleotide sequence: TGCAGTGCCGGAGGGGAAAAACTGTTTTTT. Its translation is CSAGGEKLFF.

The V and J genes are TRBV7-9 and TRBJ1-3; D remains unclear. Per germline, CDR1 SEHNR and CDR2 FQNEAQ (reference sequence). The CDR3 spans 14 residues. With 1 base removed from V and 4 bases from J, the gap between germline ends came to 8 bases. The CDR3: CASSLEVAGNTIYF. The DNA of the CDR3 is TGTGCCAGCAGCTTAGAAGTGGCCGGAAACACCATATATTTT.

Here the CDR3 reads CASSISGSYEQYF. The CDR3 DNA sequence: TGTGCCAGCAGCATTAGCGGGAGCTACGAGCAGTACTTC. The chain recombines TRBV6-5 with TRBJ2-7; TRBD2 matches at 9 bases. V shed 6 bases, J shed 3 bases, and the junction held 3 bases outside the gene matches. Germline CDR1 reads MNHEY; CDR2 reads SVGAGI. The CDR3 is 13 residues long.

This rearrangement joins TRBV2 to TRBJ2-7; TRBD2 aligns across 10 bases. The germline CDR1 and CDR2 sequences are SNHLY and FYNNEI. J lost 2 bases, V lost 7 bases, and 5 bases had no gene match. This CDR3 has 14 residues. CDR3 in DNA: TGTGCCAGCATGGGACTAGCGAACGCCTACGAGCAGTACTTC. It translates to CASMGLANAYEQYF.